This T cell receptor (beta chain) was found in a study of Tregs in tolerant kidney transplant recipients. Study-level findings and limits: Findings come from small patient numbers and require larger validation. Activated donor B cell expansion appeared to reveal the most relevant donor-specific TCRbeta repertoire.

Points on this clone: The antigen is undetermined.

Thawed PBMCs were FACS-sorted into unstimulated CD4+CD25+CD127- regulatory T cells, CD4+CD25- non-regulatory cells, CD4 and CD8 cells. Measured with immunoSEQ multiplex PCR; TCRdb has only the in-frame clones, and not every one. In the table there are about 240,000 clones, about 80% of which are singletons. This CDR3 is built from 15 residues. Germline V lookup: CDR1 MNHNS, CDR2 SASEGT. V was trimmed by 6 bases and J by 1 base, leaving 15 bases between them. The sample taken for sequencing was CD4+ T cells from blood. This sequence was found in a human donor in good health. This chain connects TRBV6-1 to TRBJ1-2; possibly TRBD1 for D (6 bases). CDR3 region: CASSRGDNINYGYTF. The CDR3 region has the DNA TGTGCCAGCAGCCGAGGGGACAACATTAACTATGGCTACACCTTC.